The 11 T cell receptor beta chains below all came from one sample that was sequenced in a study of T cell repertoires in cytomegalovirus infection. TCRdb redid the calling of the reads with MiXCR, one entry per CDR3 protein. The table lists some 450,000 distinct CDR3 sequences, approximately 33% of them singletons, with approximately 15% in the top ten. The source material was PBMCs. The receptors here all came from a human donor in good health (CMV status not recorded). Some clones in this sample may be carry-over from other donors' samples.

This chain joins TRBV20-1 and TRBJ2-5, with 8 nucleotides matching TRBD1. V lost 3 bases and J lost 5; bases outside the gene matches: 8. The CDR3 has 14 amino acids. Germline CDR1 DFQATT, CDR2 SNEGSKA (reference sequence). This chain's CDR3 is CSASRGRRAETQYF. CDR3 coding DNA: TGCAGTGCTAGCAGGGGGCGACGGGCGGAGACCCAGTACTTC.

A few counts support this clonotype. The V and J genes are TRBV12-3 or TRBV12-4 and TRBJ1-6; 7 nucleotides match TRBD1. After removal of 3 bases from V and 8 bases from J, the junction contained 4 bases not matched to a gene. CDR3 length: 14 residues. The CDR3: CASSFLGQHSPLHF. CDR3 coding DNA: TGTGCCAGCAGTTTTTTGGGACAGCATTCACCCCTCCACTTT.

V usage is TRBV2 and J usage is TRBJ2-7; D uncertain. CDR1 SNHLY and CDR2 FYNNEI come from the germline V gene. Trimming removed 1 base from V and 5 bases from J, with 9 bases in between. This CDR3 region has 13 residues. The CDR3 here is CASSEEGWDEQYF. CDR3 nucleotide sequence: TGTGCCAGCAGTGAAGAGGGCTGGGACGAGCAGTACTTC.

This clonotype was seen at least ten times. The chain has TRBV7-2 and TRBJ2-5, with 10 bases lining up with TRBD2. The J segment lost 2 bases and the V segment lost 6 bases, leaving 9 bases of the junction unmatched. CDR3 length: 16 residues. Germline CDR1 is SGHTA and CDR2 is FQGNSA. The CDR3 DNA reads TGTGCCAGCAGACCCACTAGCGGGGCAAATCAAGAGACCCAGTACTTC. Translation: CASRPTSGANQETQYF.

Ten or more counts support this clonotype. V is TRBV11-3 and J is TRBJ2-7; the D call may be TRBD1 or TRBD2 (5 bases each). V was shortened by 8 bases and J by 6 bases, with 14 bases between the two germline ends. Germline V gene lookup returns CDR1 SGHNT and CDR2 YENEEA. The CDR3 contains 12 residues. This CDR3 reads CASGTGLGEQYF. CDR3 in DNA: TGTGCCAGCGGAACGGGGCTGGGCGAGCAGTACTTC.

The V call is TRBV2, the J call TRBJ2-7, with D perhaps matching TRBD2 (5 bases). Germline lookup yields CDR1 SNHLY and CDR2 FYNNEI. The CDR3 sequence is 10 residues long. Trimming shortened V by 10 bases and J by 5 bases, and 9 bases separated the two germline ends. The CDR3 region is CATLGDEQYF. In nucleotides, the CDR3 is TGTGCCACCTTGGGAGACGAGCAGTACTTC. The full variable domain, with the rest looked up from reference TRBV2 and TRBJ2-7, is EPEVTQTPSHQVTQMGQEVILRCVPISNHLYFYWYRQILGQKVEFLVSFYNNEISEKSEIFDDQFSVERPDGSNFTLKIRSTKLEDSAMYFCATLGDEQYFGPGTRLTVT.

A few counts support this clonotype. The J gene is TRBJ1-2, the V gene TRBV28; tentative D call: TRBD1 (6 bases). The CDR3 length is 13 residues. Germline V CDR1 and CDR2: MDHEN, SYDVKM. The V gene lost 6 bases and the J gene lost 2 bases, with 10 bases spanning the gap. The CDR3 DNA reads as TGTGCCAGCAGCCAGGGGAGAAACTATGGCTACACCTTC. It specifies CASSQGRNYGYTF.

This clonotype was detected once. The chain recombines TRBV7-2 with TRBJ2-3; maybe TRBD2 (7 bases). V lost 1 base and J lost 10, with 15 bases in between. The CDR3 covers 14 residues. CDR1 is SGHTA, CDR2 FQGNSA, per germline. The CDR3 reads CASSLVKGGISQYF. CDR3 DNA sequence: TGTGCCAGCAGCTTAGTAAAGGGGGGGATATCGCAGTATTTT.

V usage is TRBV5-4 and J usage is TRBJ1-1; possibly TRBD1 for D (5 bases). The germline V gene has CDR1 SGHNT and CDR2 YYREEE (reference sequence). V shed 4 bases and J shed 3 bases, with 16 bases lying between them. The CDR3 totals 15 residues. CDR3 coding DNA: TGTGCCAGCAGCCCCCGGGCGTTAGGGGACACTGAAGCTTTCTTT. It yields the protein CASSPRALGDTEAFF. Full variable domain (missing parts from reference TRBV5-4 and TRBJ1-1): ETGVTQSPTHLIKTRGQQVTLRCSSQSGHNTVSWYQQALGQGPQFIFQYYREEENGRGNFPPRFSGLQFPNYSSELNVNALELDDSALYLCASSPRALGDTEAFFGQGTRLTVV.

Of note for this clonotype: A read error may be the cause here, since a much bigger clone is one base away. The chain employs TRBV7-8 and TRBJ2-7; D might be TRBD1 (6 bases). Germline loops: CDR1 SGHVS, CDR2 FQNEAQ. The CDR3 is 15 amino acids. The CDR3 nucleotides read TGTGCCAGCAGCTCAGCCGGGACACTTAACTACGGGCAGTACTTC. Protein: CASSSAGTLNYGQYF.

V and J are TRBV7-8 and TRBJ1-1, with D possibly being TRBD1 (5 bases). Germline CDR1 SGHVS, CDR2 FQNEAQ. V gave up 5 bases and J gave up 4 bases, with 14 bases separating them. The CDR3 runs to 14 residues. CDR3 nucleotide sequence: TGTGCCAGCAGCACTGAGGACGGGGCCACTGAAGCTTTCTTT. This translates into CASSTEDGATEAFF. Supplemented by reference TRBV7-8 and TRBJ1-1, the full variable domain reads GAGVSQSPRYKVAKRGQDVALRCDPISGHVSLFWYQQALGQGPEFLTYFQNEAQLDKSGLPSDRFFAERPEGSVSTLKIQRTQQEDSAVYLCASSTEDGATEAFFGQGTRLTVV.